This T cell receptor (beta chain) was found in a study of shared clonotypes between healthy human individuals. Assay used: immunoSEQ multiplex PCR; TCRdb lists only in-frame clones, some missing. Found here are a few million clones, approximately 93% of them singletons; the top ten hold 0.35% to 0.5%. This clone was detected only once. This receptor was taken from a man aged 18 to 29 in good health. Some clones in this sample may be carry-over from other donors' samples. Sequencing used naive CD4+ T cells from PBMCs. Subset given: CD45RA+ positively selected.

The CDR3 loop reads CASRMTGARDEQYF. The CDR3 DNA reads as TGTGCCAGCAGGATGACGGGGGCTAGGGACGAGCAGTACTTC. The gene calls are TRBV28 and TRBJ2-5; perhaps D is TRBD1 or TRBD2 (6 bases each). The J call could be wrong; TRBJ2-7 is a better fit for the DNA end. The CDR3 extends over 14 amino acids. Germline loops: CDR1 MDHEN, CDR2 SYDVKM.